This TCR beta chain was identified during a study of T-cell reconstitution after alpha-beta-depleted transplantation in children. The authors prepared the TCRbeta library with unique molecular identifiers. TCRdb redid the calling of the PCR reads with MiXCR, one entry per CDR3 protein. The table records just under 350,000 distinct CDR3 sequences, roughly 16% of them present only once. V shed 5 bases, J shed 4 bases, and the junction held 11 bases outside the gene matches. The CDR3 consists of 15 residues. The germline gives CDR1 SNHLY, CDR2 FYNNEI. This clonotype was recorded a few times. The rearrangement uses TRBV2 and TRBJ2-7, with TRBD1 identical over 7 bases. Sequences were derived from PBMCs, mostly from graft donor cells, sampled 360 days after TCRalphabeta/CD19-depleted stem cell transplant. The receptor was derived from a male patient aged 2 to 10 who had a stem cell transplant for acute lymphoblastic leukemia, so the T cells may come from the graft donor. CDR3 protein: CASSTDREFGYEQYF. CDR3 in DNA: TGTGCCAGCAGTACCGACAGGGAATTTGGGTACGAGCAGTACTTC.